The rows below give T cell receptor beta chains drawn from one sample of a study of blood T cell repertoires in COVID-19. This table comes from immunoSEQ multiplex PCR, and its TCRdb copy is limited to in-frame clones, with some not included. The sample lists roughly 450,000 clones, roughly 88% seen once, with about 0.57% in the top ten. Sequenced sample: PBMCs or T cells enriched from blood (not recorded which). The receptor source for this set is a young man who had recovered from COVID-19. Each CDR3 is given with its conserved first and last residue. The D gene is left open where the match is weak. For some rows the clone size is stated as once, few or many, or as a class when expanded; others skip it.

J | V | size | D | DNA | CDR3
TRBJ2-5 | TRBV11-3 | - | TRBD2 | TGTGCCAGCAGCCGGACAACTAGCGGGCAAGAGACCCAGTACTTC | CASSRTTSGQETQYF
TRBJ1-1 | TRBV10-2 | - | - | TGCGCCAGCAGTGAAGTAGTTTCCGAAGCTTTCTTT | CASSEVVSEAFF
TRBJ1-5 | TRBV10-3 | - | - | TGTGCCATCAGCTCCCAGGGGATCAATCAGCCCCAGCATTTT | CAISSQGINQPQHF
TRBJ2-2 | TRBV6-1 | - | - | TGTGCCAGCAGTGAGAGCACCGGGGAGCTGTTTTTT | CASSESTGELFF
TRBJ2-5 | TRBV3-1/TRBV3-2 | - | - | TGTGCCAGCAGCCAAGGTCCTGCCGGGATCATAGAGACCCAGTACTTC | CASSQGPAGIIETQYF
TRBJ2-5 | TRBV28 | - | TRBD2 | TGTGCCAGCAGCTCTGGGCTAGCGGGAGTAGGGGAGACCCAGTACTTC | CASSSGLAGVGETQYF
TRBJ2-3 | TRBV7-8 | - | TRBD2 | TGTGCCAGCAGCTTAGATCCACTAGCGGGAGTTGAAGATACGCAGTATTTT | CASSLDPLAGVEDTQYF
TRBJ1-6 | TRBV11-2 | - | TRBD1 | TGTGCCAGCAGCTCCTCGGGACAGGGCACTTCACCCCTCCACTTT | CASSSSGQGTSPLHF
TRBJ2-7 | TRBV7-9 | once | - | TGTGCCAGCAGCTTAGCGAGAGGTAAGGATGTCCCCTACGAGCAGTACTTC | CASSLARGKDVPYEQYF
TRBJ2-1 | TRBV27 | once | TRBD1 | TGTGCCAGCAGTTTATTACGGGACAGGGACAATGAGCAGTTCTTC | CASSLLRDRDNEQFF
TRBJ2-7 | TRBV27 | - | - | TGTGCCAGCGCCCGGTATCCCTACGAGCAGTACTTC | CASARYPYEQYF
TRBJ1-6 | TRBV27 | few | TRBD1 | TGTGCCAGCAGTTCGGGACAGATCTATAATTCACCCCTCCACTTT | CASSSGQIYNSPLHF
TRBJ1-2 | TRBV6-5 | - | TRBD1 | TGTGCCAGCAGGGGGACAGGCTACTATGGCTACACCTTC | CASRGTGYYGYTF
TRBJ2-5 | TRBV7-3 | - | TRBD1 | TGTGCCAGCAGCTCCGGGACAGGGACGGAGACCCAGTACTTC | CASSSGTGTETQYF
TRBJ1-1 | TRBV12-3/TRBV12-4 | - | - | TGTGCCAGCAGTCTTAACGACAGGAGAGGGGCTTTCTTT | CASSLNDRRGAFF
TRBJ1-2 | TRBV11-1 | - | - | TGTGCCAGCAGCGCCGGAGGCTACACGCCCTATGGCTACACCTTC | CASSAGGYTPYGYTF
TRBJ2-1 | TRBV5-6 | once | TRBD2 | TGTGCCAGCAGCTTGGCCGGACTAGCGGACTACAATGAGCAGTTCTTC | CASSLAGLADYNEQFF
TRBJ2-3 | TRBV5-1 | few | TRBD1 | TGCGCCAGCAGCTTGGGGACAGGGGGAGGAGATACGCAGTATTTT | CASSLGTGGGDTQYF
TRBJ2-7 | TRBV28 | - | TRBD2 | TGTGCCAGCAGCGTAAGGAATAGCGGGAGTCTCGACTTC | CASSVRNSGSLDF
TRBJ1-5 | TRBV4-1 | - | - | TGCGCCAGCAGCCGGACAGTTATTAGCAATCAGCCCCAGCATTTT | CASSRTVISNQPQHF
TRBJ2-7 | TRBV12-3/TRBV12-4 | - | - | TGTGCCAGCAGTTTAGCGGGAGACGACGAGCAGTACTTC | CASSLAGDDEQYF
TRBJ1-1 | TRBV7-8 | - | TRBD1 | TGTGCCAGCAGCCCACAGGGGAAAATAAACACTGAAGCTTTCTTT | CASSPQGKINTEAFF
TRBJ2-3 | TRBV19 | - | TRBD2 | TGTGCCAGTAGTATTAGGCCGGGACTAGACAACCGTTTTCAAGATACGCAGTATTTT | CASSIRPGLDNRFQDTQYF
TRBJ1-5 | TRBV7-8 | - | TRBD1 | TGTGCCAGCAGCTCGACAGGGCCCAATCAGCCCCAGCATTTT | CASSSTGPNQPQHF
TRBJ2-1 | TRBV7-9 | - | TRBD2 | TGTGCCAGCAGCATCCTAACGGTCCGGGAGGGCTCCAATGAGCAGTTCTTC | CASSILTVREGSNEQFF
TRBJ1-4 | TRBV19 | - | TRBD1 | TGTGCCAGTACCGGGACAGGGGAGGAAAAACTGTTTTTT | CASTGTGEEKLFF
TRBJ2-4 | TRBV3-1/TRBV3-2 | - | - | TGTGCCAGCAGCCCCTCCTTAGCCAAAAACATTCAGTACTTC | CASSPSLAKNIQYF
TRBJ2-7 | TRBV12-3/TRBV12-4 | - | TRBD1 | TGTGCCAGCAGCCGGACAGGGAGCTACGAGCAGTACTTC | CASSRTGSYEQYF
TRBJ2-7 | TRBV5-1 | - | - | TGCGCCAGCAGCTTCTTTCCGGGATTAGGAGCCTACGAGCAGTACTTC | CASSFFPGLGAYEQYF
TRBJ1-5 | TRBV19 | - | TRBD1 | TGTGCCAGTAGTATGGGAGGACAGGGCAATCAGCCCCAGCATTTT | CASSMGGQGNQPQHF
TRBJ1-2 | TRBV7-9 | - | TRBD1 | TGTGCCAGCAGCTTAAACCTCGATTTAGACAGGGAATCTGGCTACACCTTC | CASSLNLDLDRESGYTF
TRBJ1-3 | TRBV5-4 | - | TRBD1 | TGTGCCAGCAGCTTAGGCGGGACAGTGAACTCTGGAAACACCATATATTTT | CASSLGGTVNSGNTIYF
TRBJ2-1 | TRBV2 | once | TRBD2 | TGTGCCAGCAGAGAAACTAGCGCCGGTTACAATGAGCAGTTCTTC | CASRETSAGYNEQFF
TRBJ2-3 | TRBV5-4 | - | - | TGTGCCAGCAGCCCCCCGGGCACAGATACGCAGTATTTT | CASSPPGTDTQYF
TRBJ1-5 | TRBV3-1/TRBV3-2 | - | - | TGTGCCAGCAGCCAAGATCCGGTAGGGGCTGGACAGCCCCAGCATTTT | CASSQDPVGAGQPQHF
TRBJ1-3 | TRBV9 | once | - | TGTGCCAGCAGCACCGGTGACACCATATATTTT | CASSTGDTIYF
TRBJ2-6 | TRBV27 | - | - | TGTGCCAGCAGTTTCCGCTCTGGGGCCAACGTCCTGACTTTC | CASSFRSGANVLTF
TRBJ1-2 | TRBV5-1 | - | - | TGCGCCAGCAGCCTAGAGACCAAGGCGAGCCTTTTCTATGGCTACACCTTC | CASSLETKASLFYGYTF
TRBJ1-1 | TRBV11-3 | - | TRBD1 | TGTGCCAGCAGCCCACGGACAGGGATCACTGAAGCTTTCTTT | CASSPRTGITEAFF
TRBJ1-3 | TRBV2 | many | - | TGTGCCAGCAGACCTTCTCGGGACACAGGAAACTCTGGAAACACCATATATTTT | CASRPSRDTGNSGNTIYF
TRBJ2-2 | TRBV10-3 | few | TRBD2 | TGTGCCATCAGGCAGGAGGGACTAGCGGGGATCACCGGGGAGCTGTTTTTT | CAIRQEGLAGITGELFF